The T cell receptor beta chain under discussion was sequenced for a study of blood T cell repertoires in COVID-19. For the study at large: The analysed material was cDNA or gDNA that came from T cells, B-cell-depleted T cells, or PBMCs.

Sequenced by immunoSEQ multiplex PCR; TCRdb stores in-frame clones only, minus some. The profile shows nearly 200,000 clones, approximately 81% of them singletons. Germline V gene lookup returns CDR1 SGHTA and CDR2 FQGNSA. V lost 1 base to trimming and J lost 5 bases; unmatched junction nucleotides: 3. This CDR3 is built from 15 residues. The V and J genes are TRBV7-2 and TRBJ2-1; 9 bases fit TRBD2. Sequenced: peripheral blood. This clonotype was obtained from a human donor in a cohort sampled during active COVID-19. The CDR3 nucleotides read TGTGCCAGCAGCTTAGTTCTAGCGGGAAACAATGAGCAGTTCTTC. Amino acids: CASSLVLAGNNEQFF.